This T cell receptor beta chain came from a study of regulatory T cells in long-lasting Graves disease. Study-wide results and limits: Not thyroid tissue but only peripheral blood was studied.

Time point of the sample: persistent/refractory GD, antithyroid drugs over 5 years with positive TRAb. Extracted RNA from PBMCs served as the source of the TCR library. With V trimmed by 2 bases and J by 3 bases, 6 bases remained unmatched. In germline, CDR1 is MNHEY, CDR2 SMNVEV (reference sequence). This CDR3 comprises 16 residues. This clonotype showed up many times. Its antigen is not identified. Arm-PCR with iRepertoire HTBI primers amplified the CDR3 regions for these TCR beta libraries. A single record per CDR3 protein comes from TCRdb applying MiXCR to the multiplex PCR reads. The repertoire holds 400,000 to 500,000 distinct CDR3 sequences, 21% seen once, with around 15% in the top ten.

This clonotype was sampled from a female donor with Graves disease. Sequencing used peripheral blood mononuclear cells (PBMCs), obtained when the disease was refractory, from a patient treated with antithyroid drugs. J is TRBJ2-7 and V is TRBV27; 11 bases are shared with TRBD2. The CDR3 DNA reads TGTGCCAGCAGTTTAGACGGACTAGCGGGTTTCTACGAGCAGTACTTC. Protein product: CASSLDGLAGFYEQYF.